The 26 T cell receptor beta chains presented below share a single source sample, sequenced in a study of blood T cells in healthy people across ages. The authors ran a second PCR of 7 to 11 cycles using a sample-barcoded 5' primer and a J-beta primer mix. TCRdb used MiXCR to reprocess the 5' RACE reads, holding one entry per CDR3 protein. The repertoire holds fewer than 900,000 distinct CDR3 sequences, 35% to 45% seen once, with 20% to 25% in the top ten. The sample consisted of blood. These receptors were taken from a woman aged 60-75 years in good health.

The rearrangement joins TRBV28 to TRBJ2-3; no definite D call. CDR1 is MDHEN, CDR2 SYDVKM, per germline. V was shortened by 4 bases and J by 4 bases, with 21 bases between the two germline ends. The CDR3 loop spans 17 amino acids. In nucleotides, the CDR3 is TGTGCCAGCAGTTCTGGAGTGTTGAAGTTTGGGTCAGATACGCAGTATTTT. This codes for CASSSGVLKFGSDTQYF. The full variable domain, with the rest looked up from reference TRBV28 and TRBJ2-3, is DVKVTQSSRYLVKRTGEKVFLECVQDMDHENMFWYRQDPGLGLRLIYFSYDVKMKEKGDIPEGYSVSREKKERFSLILESASTNQTSMYLCASSSGVLKFGSDTQYFGPGTRLTVL.

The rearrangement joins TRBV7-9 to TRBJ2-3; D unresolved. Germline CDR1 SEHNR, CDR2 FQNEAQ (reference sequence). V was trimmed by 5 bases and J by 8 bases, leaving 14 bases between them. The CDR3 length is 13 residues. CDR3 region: CASSPPSGGTQYF. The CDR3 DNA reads TGTGCCAGCAGCCCACCGTCGGGCGGTACGCAGTATTTT.

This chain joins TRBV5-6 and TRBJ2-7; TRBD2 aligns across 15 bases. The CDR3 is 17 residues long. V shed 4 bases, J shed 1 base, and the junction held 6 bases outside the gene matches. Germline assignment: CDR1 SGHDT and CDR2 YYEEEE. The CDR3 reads CASSPGLAGGVSYEQYF. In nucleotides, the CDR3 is TGTGCCAGCAGCCCGGGACTAGCGGGAGGAGTATCCTACGAGCAGTACTTC.

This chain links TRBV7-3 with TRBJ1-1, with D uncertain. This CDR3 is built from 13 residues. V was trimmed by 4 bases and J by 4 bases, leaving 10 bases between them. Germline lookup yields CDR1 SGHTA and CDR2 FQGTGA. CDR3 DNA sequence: TGTGCCAGCAGCTATGACACGGGCACTGAAGCTTTCTTT. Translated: CASSYDTGTEAFF.

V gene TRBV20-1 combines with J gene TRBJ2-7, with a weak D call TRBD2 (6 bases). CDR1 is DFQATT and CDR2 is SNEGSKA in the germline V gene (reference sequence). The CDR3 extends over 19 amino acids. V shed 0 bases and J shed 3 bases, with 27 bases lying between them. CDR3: CSARDHSRKWSGPLYEQYF. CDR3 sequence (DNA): TGCAGTGCTAGAGATCACTCTAGGAAATGGAGCGGGCCCCTCTACGAGCAGTACTTC.

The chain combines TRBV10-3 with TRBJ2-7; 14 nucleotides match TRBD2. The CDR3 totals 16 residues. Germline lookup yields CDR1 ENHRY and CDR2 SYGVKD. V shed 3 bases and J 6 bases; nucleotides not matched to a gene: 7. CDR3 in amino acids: CAISDPGLAGGIEQYF. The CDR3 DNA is TGTGCCATCAGTGATCCTGGACTAGCGGGAGGCATCGAGCAGTACTTC.

The CDR3 DNA follows: TGTGCCAGCAGCCTAACCCGGGACCCGATGCCCTACAATGAGCAGTTCTTC. It yields the protein CASSLTRDPMPYNEQFF. This chain links TRBV7-2 with TRBJ2-1; D tentatively fits TRBD1 or TRBD2 (5 bases each). Trimming stripped 5 bases from V and 2 bases from J, with 19 bases between. The length of the CDR3 is 17 residues. Germline V gene lookup returns CDR1 SGHTA and CDR2 FQGNSA.

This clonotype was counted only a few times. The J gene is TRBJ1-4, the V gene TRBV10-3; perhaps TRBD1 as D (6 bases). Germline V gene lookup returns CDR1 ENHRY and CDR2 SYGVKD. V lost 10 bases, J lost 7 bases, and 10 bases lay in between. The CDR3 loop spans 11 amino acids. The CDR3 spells CATTDSEKLFF. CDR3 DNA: TGTGCCACCACGGACAGTGAAAAACTGTTTTTT.

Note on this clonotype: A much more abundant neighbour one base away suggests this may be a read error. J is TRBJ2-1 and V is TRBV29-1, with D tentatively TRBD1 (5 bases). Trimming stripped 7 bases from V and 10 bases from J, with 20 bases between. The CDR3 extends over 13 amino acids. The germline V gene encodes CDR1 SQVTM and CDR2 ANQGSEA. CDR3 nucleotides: TGCAGCGGTCTAACAGGAGACGGTTACGAGCAGTTCTTC. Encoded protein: CSGLTGDGYEQFF.

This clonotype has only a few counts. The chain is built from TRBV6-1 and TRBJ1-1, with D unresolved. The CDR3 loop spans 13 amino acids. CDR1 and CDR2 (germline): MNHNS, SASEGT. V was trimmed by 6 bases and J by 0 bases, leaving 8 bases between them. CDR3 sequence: CASRSGVNTEAFF. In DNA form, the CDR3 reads TGTGCCAGCAGGTCCGGGGTGAACACTGAAGCTTTCTTT.

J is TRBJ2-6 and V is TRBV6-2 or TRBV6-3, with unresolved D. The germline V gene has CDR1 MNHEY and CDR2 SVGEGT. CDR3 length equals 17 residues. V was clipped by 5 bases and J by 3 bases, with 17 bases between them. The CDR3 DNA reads TGTGCCAGCAGTGAGTTCGCCCCGGAGTATGGGGCCAACGTCCTGACTTTC. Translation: CASSEFAPEYGANVLTF.

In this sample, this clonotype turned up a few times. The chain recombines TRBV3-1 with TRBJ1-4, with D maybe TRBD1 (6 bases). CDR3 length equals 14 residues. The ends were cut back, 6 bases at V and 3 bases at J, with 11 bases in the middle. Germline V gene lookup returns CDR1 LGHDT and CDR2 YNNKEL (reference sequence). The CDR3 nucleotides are TGTGCCAGCAGTTGGGACATCTCTAATGAAAAACTGTTTTTT. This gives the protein CASSWDISNEKLFF.

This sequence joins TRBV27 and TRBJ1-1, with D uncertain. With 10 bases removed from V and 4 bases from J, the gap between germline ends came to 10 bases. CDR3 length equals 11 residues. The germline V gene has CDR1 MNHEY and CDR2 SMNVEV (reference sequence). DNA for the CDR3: TGTGCCACCAAAAATCCCACTGAAGCTTTCTTT. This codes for CATKNPTEAFF.

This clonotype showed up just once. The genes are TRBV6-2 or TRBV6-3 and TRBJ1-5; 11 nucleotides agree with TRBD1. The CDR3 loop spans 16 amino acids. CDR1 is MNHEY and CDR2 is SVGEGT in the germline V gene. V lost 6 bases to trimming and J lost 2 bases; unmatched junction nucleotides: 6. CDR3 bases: TGTGCCAGCAGCAGGACAGGGGGCAGTGGCAATCAGCCCCAGCATTTT. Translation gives CASSRTGGSGNQPQHF.

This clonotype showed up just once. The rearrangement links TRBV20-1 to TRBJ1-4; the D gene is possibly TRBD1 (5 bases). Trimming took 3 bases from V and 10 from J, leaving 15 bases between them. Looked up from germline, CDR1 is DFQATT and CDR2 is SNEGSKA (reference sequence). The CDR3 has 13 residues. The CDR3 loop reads CSASPGEIGKLFF. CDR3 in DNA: TGCAGTGCTAGTCCGGGGGAGATCGGAAAACTGTTTTTT.

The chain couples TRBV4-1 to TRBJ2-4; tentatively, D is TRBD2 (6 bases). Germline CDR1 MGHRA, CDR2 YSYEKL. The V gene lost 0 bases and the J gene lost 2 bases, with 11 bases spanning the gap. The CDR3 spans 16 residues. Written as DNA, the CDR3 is TGCGCCAGCAGCCAAGATCACGGGGGAACCAAAAACATTCAGTACTTC. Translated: CASSQDHGGTKNIQYF.

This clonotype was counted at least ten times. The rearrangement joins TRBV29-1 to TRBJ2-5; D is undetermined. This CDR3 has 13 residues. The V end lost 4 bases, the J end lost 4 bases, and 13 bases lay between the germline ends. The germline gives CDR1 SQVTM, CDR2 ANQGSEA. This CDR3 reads CSVAEPWRETQYF. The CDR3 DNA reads TGCAGCGTTGCTGAGCCATGGCGAGAGACCCAGTACTTC.

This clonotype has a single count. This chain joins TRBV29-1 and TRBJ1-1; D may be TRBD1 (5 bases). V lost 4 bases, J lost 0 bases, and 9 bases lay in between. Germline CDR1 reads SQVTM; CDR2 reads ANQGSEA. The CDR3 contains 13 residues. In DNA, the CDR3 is TGCAGCGTTGGGGACGGCATGAACACTGAAGCTTTCTTT. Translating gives CSVGDGMNTEAFF.

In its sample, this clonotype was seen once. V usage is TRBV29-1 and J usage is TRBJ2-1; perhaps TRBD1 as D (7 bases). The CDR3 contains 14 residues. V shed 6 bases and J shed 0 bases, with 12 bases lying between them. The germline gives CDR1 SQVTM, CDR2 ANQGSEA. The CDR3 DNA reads TGCAGCGTGGCCAGGGGGGCCTCCTACAATGAGCAGTTCTTC. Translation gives CSVARGASYNEQFF.

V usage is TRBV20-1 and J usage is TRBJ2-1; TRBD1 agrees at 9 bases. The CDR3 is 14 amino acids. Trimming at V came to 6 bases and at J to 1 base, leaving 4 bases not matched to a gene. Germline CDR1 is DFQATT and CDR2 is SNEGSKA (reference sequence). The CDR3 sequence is CSAQTGGSYNEQFF. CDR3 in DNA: TGCAGTGCGCAGACAGGGGGGTCCTACAATGAGCAGTTCTTC.

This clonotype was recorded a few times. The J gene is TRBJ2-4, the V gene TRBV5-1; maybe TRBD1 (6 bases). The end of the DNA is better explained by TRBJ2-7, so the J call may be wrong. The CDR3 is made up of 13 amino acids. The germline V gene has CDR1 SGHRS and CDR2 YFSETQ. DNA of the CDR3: TGCGCCAGTACCCGGTTCGGGGACAACGAGCAGTACTTC. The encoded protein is CASTRFGDNEQYF.

The CDR3 nucleotides read TGTGCCATCTTAACTTCGGGAGCCGAGCAGTACTTC. This codes for CAILTSGAEQYF. The J gene is TRBJ2-5, the V gene TRBV10-3, with a weak D call TRBD2 (6 bases). Near its end, the DNA agrees better with TRBJ2-7, so the J call may be wrong. This CDR3 comprises 12 residues. The germline V gene encodes CDR1 ENHRY and CDR2 SYGVKD.

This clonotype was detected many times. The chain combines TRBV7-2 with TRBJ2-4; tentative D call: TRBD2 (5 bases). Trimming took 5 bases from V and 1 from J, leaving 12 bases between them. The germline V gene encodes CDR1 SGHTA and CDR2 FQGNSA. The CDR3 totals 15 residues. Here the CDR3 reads CASSGGSAAKNIQYF. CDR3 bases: TGTGCCAGCAGCGGAGGTAGCGCGGCCAAAAACATTCAGTACTTC.

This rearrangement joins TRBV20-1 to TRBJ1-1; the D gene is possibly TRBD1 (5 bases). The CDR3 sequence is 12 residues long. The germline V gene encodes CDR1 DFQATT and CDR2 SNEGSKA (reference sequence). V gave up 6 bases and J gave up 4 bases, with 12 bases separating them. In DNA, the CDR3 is TGCAGTGCGCACAGGAAGTTCACTGAAGCTTTCTTT. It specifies CSAHRKFTEAFF.

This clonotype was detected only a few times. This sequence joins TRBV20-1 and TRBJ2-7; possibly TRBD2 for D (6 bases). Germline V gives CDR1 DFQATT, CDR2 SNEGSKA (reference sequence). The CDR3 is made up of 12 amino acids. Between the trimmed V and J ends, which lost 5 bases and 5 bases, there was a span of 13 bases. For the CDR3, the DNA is TGCAGTGCTGGAGGGTTTGTGAACGAGCAGTACTTC. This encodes CSAGGFVNEQYF.

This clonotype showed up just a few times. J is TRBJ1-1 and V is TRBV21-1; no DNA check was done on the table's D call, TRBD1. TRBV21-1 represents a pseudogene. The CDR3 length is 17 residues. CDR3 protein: CASSLVGRRVPCAEAFF. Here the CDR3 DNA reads TGTGCCAGCAGCCTCGTTGGCAGAAGGGTCCCATGTGCTGAAGCTTTCTTT.